The rows below give T cell receptor beta chains drawn from one sample of a study of T cell responses to AZD1222 COVID-19 vaccine. Produced via immunoSEQ multiplex PCR; TCRdb's table is partial and in-frame only. The sample has more than 100,000 clones; 70% to 90% are singletons. Sequencing used peripheral blood, obtained on day 0 of AZD1222 vaccination. Receptors originate from an adult in good health. The CDR3 runs from the conserved cysteine through the conserved F or W. A D gene is named only where the DNA matches it firmly. Clone size is not always given. Where it is, it says once, few, many or a class for expanded clones.

v_gene	d_gene	j_gene	abundance	CDR3aa	CDR3nt
TRBV19	TRBD1	TRBJ1-1	.	CASSTRDRLKAFF	TGTGCCAGTAGTACAAGGGACAGGTTGAAGGCTTTCTTT
TRBV6-5	.	TRBJ2-1	.	CASSSPIANEQFF	TGTGCCAGCAGTTCCCCCATAGCCAATGAGCAGTTCTTC
TRBV28	.	TRBJ2-7	.	CASSSRIIYEQYF	TGTGCCAGCAGTTCCCGTATTATCTACGAGCAGTACTTC
TRBV7-9	.	TRBJ1-5	once	CASSRVGQPQHF	TGTGCCAGCAGTCGGGTGGGTCAGCCCCAGCATTTT
TRBV6-1	TRBD1	TRBJ2-2	.	CASSERRQGGLNTGELFF	TGTGCCAGCAGTGAACGTCGACAAGGGGGCCTGAACACCGGGGAGCTGTTTTTT
TRBV27	.	TRBJ2-6	.	CASSSPSNSGANVLTF	TGTGCCAGCAGTTCCCCAAGCAACTCTGGGGCCAACGTCCTGACTTTC
TRBV5-1	.	TRBJ1-4	.	CASCSLAAPATNEKLFF	TGCGCCAGCTGTTCGTTGGCGGCCCCCGCAACTAATGAAAAACTGTTTTTT
TRBV5-1	TRBD2	TRBJ2-2	.	CASSLAGTSGGPTGELFF	TGCGCCAGCAGCTTGGCCGGGACTAGCGGGGGGCCCACCGGGGAGCTGTTTTTT
TRBV7-6	TRBD1	TRBJ1-2	.	CASSSTGEYGYTF	TGTGCCAGCAGCTCTACAGGGGAGTATGGCTACACCTTC
TRBV5-1	TRBD2	TRBJ2-3	.	CASSIGGTSGRAYTDTQYF	TGCGCCAGCAGCATAGGCGGGACTAGCGGGAGGGCCTACACAGATACGCAGTATTTT
TRBV6-1	TRBD1	TRBJ1-2	.	CASSERSGTGGNYGYTF	TGTGCCAGCAGTGAAAGGTCGGGGACAGGGGGAAACTATGGCTACACCTTC
TRBV19	.	TRBJ2-2	.	CASSPQGAGGTGELFF	TGTGCCAGTAGCCCACAGGGAGCCGGAGGGACCGGGGAGCTGTTTTTT
TRBV3-1/TRBV3-2	.	TRBJ2-1	.	CASSQEREQFF	TGTGCCAGCAGCCAAGAAAGGGAGCAGTTCTTC
TRBV28	.	TRBJ1-3	.	CASTFPGGNTIYF	TGTGCCAGCACCTTTCCCGGCGGAAACACCATATATTTT
TRBV7-3	TRBD2	TRBJ2-1	.	CASSLGLAAMGEQFF	TGTGCCAGCAGCCTCGGACTAGCGGCCATGGGTGAGCAGTTCTTC
TRBV4-1	.	TRBJ1-5	.	CASSQPRQFGQPQHF	TGCGCCAGCAGCCAACCCCGACAGTTTGGGCAGCCCCAGCATTTT
TRBV18	TRBD1	TRBJ2-7	.	CASSTGADLGQQYF	TGTGCCAGCTCAACAGGGGCCGACCTTGGGCAGCAGTACTTC
TRBV4-3	TRBD1	TRBJ1-6	few	CASSQETAGGMNSPLHF	TGCGCCAGCAGCCAAGAAACGGCAGGGGGTATGAATTCACCCCTCCACTTT
TRBV19	.	TRBJ2-3	.	CASQATTDTQYF	TGTGCCAGTCAGGCTACCACAGATACGCAGTATTTT
TRBV28	.	TRBJ2-7	.	CASSRGAYEQYF	TGTGCCAGCAGTAGGGGGGCCTACGAGCAGTACTTC
TRBV2	.	TRBJ2-2	.	CASSEKGARNTGELFF	TGTGCCAGCAGTGAAAAGGGCGCAAGGAACACCGGGGAGCTGTTTTTT
TRBV6-5	.	TRBJ1-6	.	CASRLFENSPLHF	TGTGCCAGCAGACTCTTCGAGAATTCACCCCTCCACTTT
TRBV5-1	TRBD1	TRBJ2-3	.	CASRTGSSTDTQYF	TGCGCCAGCAGGACAGGGTCCAGCACAGATACGCAGTATTTT
TRBV19	TRBD1	TRBJ1-4	.	CASTNRGGRGRGNEKLFF	TGTGCCAGTACCAACAGAGGGGGCAGGGGGCGCGGTAATGAAAAACTGTTTTTT
TRBV28	TRBD2	TRBJ2-6	.	CASSPPVSGAFSGANVLTF	TGTGCCAGCAGTCCCCCGGTTAGCGGGGCCTTCTCTGGGGCCAACGTCCTGACTTTC
TRBV7-8	.	TRBJ2-3	.	CASKVEWRGTDTQYF	TGTGCCAGCAAGGTGGAGTGGAGGGGGACAGATACGCAGTATTTT
TRBV6-5	.	TRBJ1-5	.	CASSPRTATHQPQHF	TGTGCCAGCAGTCCCAGGACAGCCACCCATCAGCCCCAGCATTTT